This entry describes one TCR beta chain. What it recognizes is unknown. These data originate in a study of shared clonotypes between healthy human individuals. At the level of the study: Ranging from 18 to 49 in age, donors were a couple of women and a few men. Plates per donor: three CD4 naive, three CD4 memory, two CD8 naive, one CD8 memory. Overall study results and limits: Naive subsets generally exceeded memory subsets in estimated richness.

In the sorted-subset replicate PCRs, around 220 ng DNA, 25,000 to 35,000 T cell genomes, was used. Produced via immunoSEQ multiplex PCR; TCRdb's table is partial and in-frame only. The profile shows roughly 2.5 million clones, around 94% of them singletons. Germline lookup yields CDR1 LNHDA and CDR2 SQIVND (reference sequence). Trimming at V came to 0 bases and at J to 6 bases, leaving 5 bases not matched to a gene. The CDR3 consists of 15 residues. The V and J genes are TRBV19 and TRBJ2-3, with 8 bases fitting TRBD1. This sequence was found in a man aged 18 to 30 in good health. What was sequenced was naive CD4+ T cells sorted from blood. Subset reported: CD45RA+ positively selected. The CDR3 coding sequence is TGTGCCAGTAGTATAGATGGGCAGGGGGCCGATACGCAGTATTTT. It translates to CASSIDGQGADTQYF.